This TCR beta chain was sequenced in a study of T cells in Graves' hyperthyroidism and ophthalmopathy. This clonotype was counted many times. Uncontrolled infection, other autoimmune disease, pregnancy or lactation led to exclusion. RNA transcripts provided the source from which TCR beta CDR3 regions were amplified. Carried out on the TCR CDR3, a first-round RT-PCR used the HTBI primer set. TCRdb independently ran MiXCR on the multiplex PCR reads; one entry per CDR3 protein. The table lists approximately 600,000 distinct CDR3 sequences, around 15% of them singletons. This receptor was identified in a woman aged 30 to 39 with Graves' hyperthyroidism. The specimen sequenced was blood.

CDR3 nucleotide sequence: TGCAGTGCTAGGGAGGACAACCTAAGCAATGAGCAGTTCTTC. Its translation: CSAREDNLSNEQFF. V and J are TRBV20-1 and TRBJ2-1; D tentatively reads TRBD1 or TRBD2 (5 bases each). Germline V CDR1 and CDR2: DFQATT, SNEGSKA (reference sequence). The V gene lost 3 bases and the J gene lost 6 bases, with 15 bases spanning the gap. CDR3 length: 14 residues.